Sequencing of this TCR beta chain was carried out in a study of vaccination effects on CD4 cells after COVID-19 (dated by TCRdb to 2022 to 2024). Regarding the research as a whole: In the ViraFEST assay, PBMC were stimulated with viral peptide pools, and TCR sequencing was then used to find antigen-specific CD4+ T cell clonotypes based on their expansion. Participants received two doses of either the BNT162b2 or the mRNA-1273 mRNA SARS-CoV-2 vaccine. Each well held more than 1.5 million PBMC cultured in IMDM containing approximately 5.2% human AB serum, 9 to 10 IU/ml IL-2 and gentamicin, along with about 10 ug/ml peptides. The study compared SARS-CoV-2 spike-specific CD4+ TCR repertoires before and after mRNA vaccination in COVID-19 convalescent patients and infection-naive vaccine recipients. The full study included roughly 11 COVID-19 convalescent patients and a few SARS-CoV-2-naive healthy vaccine recipients. The Oncomine TCR Beta short-read assay on an Illumina iSeq 100 was used to sequence cultures from other donors in the study. Broader findings and caveats from the paper: Both infection-induced and vaccine-induced clones contracted markedly at late post-vaccination timepoints, which is consistent with waning T cell responses. The study was limited by a small number of convalescent patients and lacked early post-infection timepoints. In healthy vaccine recipients, vaccine-induced clones were almost all SARS-CoV-2 mono-reactive, with only 1 of 255 cross-reactive with common cold coronaviruses.

This clone was found a few times. The clone's antigen remains unknown. Base qualities are missing; no much larger clone stands one base away. The library was obtained by the immunoSEQ multiplex PCR assay. DNA from the cultured and isolated CD4+ T cells underwent TCR beta CDR3 sequencing. In the authors' own workflow: Non-productive TCR sequences were removed, reads were trimmed to the CDR3 region, and CDR3s of at least 7 amino acids were retained. Antigen-specific clonotypes were identified using the MANAFEST web app by comparison of expansion in peptide wells against reference cultures. Positive clones required FDR<0.05 expansion versus reference and all other wells, odds ratio above 5, and frequency above 0.1% in two replicate wells. Clonotypes significantly expanded in SARS-CoV-2 spike wells and in at least one common cold coronavirus spike condition were defined as cross-reactive. Using the stringdist R package, CDR3 similarity was measured by Levenshtein distance, and unrooted trees were constructed with ape in R 3.6.1. Held by TCRdb, this immuneACCESS table contains in-frame sequences only and omits some clones. Under half of the omission traces to an unresolved V gene where checked; the cause of the rest is unknown. That table furnishes V, J and clone size, whereas the DNA furnished D and trimming. In all, the sample holds 45,000 to 60,000 clones, and about 80% of those were seen once. The ten largest clones capture 3% of the sample.

Taken from the germline V gene (reference sequence), the CDR1 and CDR2 loops are LNHDA and SQIVND. Including the terminal cysteine and phenylalanine, the CDR3 comprises 15 residues. The sequence is cut down to CDR3 DNA, 45 bases in frame from base 1. The junction shows trimming of 7 bases on V and 0 bases on J, plus 12 bases between the germline ends. After more than nine days of culture, CD4+ T cells were isolated with the EasySep CD4+ T cell isolation kit. None of the healthy vaccine recipients had a prior SARS-CoV-2 infection, which was confirmed by nucleocapsid antibody tests that came back negative both before and after vaccination. On days 3 and 7, half of the culture medium was replaced with fresh IL-2-containing medium. Unless noted otherwise, every peptide stimulation condition was cultured in triplicate wells. PBMC were separated from whole blood using Ficoll-Paque Plus gradient centrifugation and were then either cryopreserved at -140C or used fresh. The QIAamp micro DNA kit was used to extract genomic DNA from the cultured CD4+ T cells.

This TCR was sampled from a human donor who received a COVID-19 vaccine. The sample here was CD4+ T cells from PBMCs cultured without peptide, taken before COVID-19 vaccination. The V and J genes are TRBV19 and TRBJ2-2; the D gene is not confidently resolved. The CDR3 reads as follows: CASTTTDANTGELFF. The nucleotides are TGTGCCAGTACCACGACCGACGCGAACACCGGGGAGCTGTTTTTT.